This T cell receptor (beta chain) was documented in a study of blood T cell repertoires in COVID-19. Membership in each cohort depended on participant-reported clinical history. Germline V CDR1 and CDR2: GTSNPN, SVGIG (reference sequence). This CDR3 has 13 residues. After removal of 5 bases from V and 7 bases from J, the junction contained 11 bases not matched to a gene. The sample holds a few counts of this clone. The authors' processing: Counts of nucleated cells, estimated from reference gene primer amplification, were obtained. The table came from immunoSEQ multiplex PCR; TCRdb's copy has only in-frame clones and leaves some out. Clone size and the V and J calls come from that table; the DNA yielded D and trimming. The sample contains a few hundred thousand clones, around 87% of which appear only once.

The sequence was obtained from a man aged 25 to 40 who had recovered from COVID-19. The V call is TRBV30, the J call TRBJ2-7; 7 positions agree with TRBD1. The sequencing input was PBMCs or T cells enriched from blood (not recorded which). The CDR3 sequence is CAWSGSPRGEQYF. The CDR3 region has the DNA TGTGCCTGGTCAGGGAGTCCCAGGGGGGAGCAGTACTTC.